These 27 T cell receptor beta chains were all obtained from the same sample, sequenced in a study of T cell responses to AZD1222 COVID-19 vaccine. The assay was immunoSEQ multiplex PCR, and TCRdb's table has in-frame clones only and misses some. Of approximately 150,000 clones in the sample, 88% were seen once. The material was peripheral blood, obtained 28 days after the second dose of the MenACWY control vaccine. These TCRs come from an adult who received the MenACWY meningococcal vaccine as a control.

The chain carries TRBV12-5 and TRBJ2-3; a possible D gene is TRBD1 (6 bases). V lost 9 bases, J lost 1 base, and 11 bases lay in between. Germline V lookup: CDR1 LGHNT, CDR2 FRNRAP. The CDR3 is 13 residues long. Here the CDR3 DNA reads TGTGCTAGACGCAGGGGTGGCACAGATACGCAGTATTTT. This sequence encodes CARRRGGTDTQYF.

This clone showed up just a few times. CDR3 amino acids: CATSATAGPEKLFF. As DNA, the CDR3 is TGTGCCACCAGTGCGACGGCAGGGCCCGAAAAACTGTTTTTT. The chain joins TRBV24-1 to TRBJ1-4, with a possible D match to TRBD1 (5 bases). Germline CDR1 is KGHDR and CDR2 is SFDVKD. The CDR3 is 14 amino acids. Trimming cost V 5 bases and J 8 bases, with 14 bases left between them.

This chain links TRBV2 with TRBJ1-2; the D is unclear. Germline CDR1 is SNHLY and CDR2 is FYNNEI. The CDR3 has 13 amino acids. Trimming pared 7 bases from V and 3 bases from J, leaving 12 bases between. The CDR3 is CASIVSAYYGYTF. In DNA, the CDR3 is TGTGCCAGCATAGTCAGCGCGTACTATGGCTACACCTTC.

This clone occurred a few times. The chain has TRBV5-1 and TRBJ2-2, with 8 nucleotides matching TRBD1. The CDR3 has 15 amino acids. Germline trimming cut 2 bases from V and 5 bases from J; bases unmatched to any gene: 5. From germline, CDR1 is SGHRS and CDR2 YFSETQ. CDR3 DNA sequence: TGCGCCAGCAGCTTTCGACAGGGGAGAACCGGGGAGCTGTTTTTT. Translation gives CASSFRQGRTGELFF.

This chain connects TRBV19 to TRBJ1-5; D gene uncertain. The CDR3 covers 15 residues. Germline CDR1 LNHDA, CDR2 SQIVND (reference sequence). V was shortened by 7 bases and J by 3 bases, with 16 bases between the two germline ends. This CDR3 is CASNFGTAFNQPQHF. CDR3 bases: TGTGCCAGTAATTTTGGAACTGCCTTCAATCAGCCCCAGCATTTT.

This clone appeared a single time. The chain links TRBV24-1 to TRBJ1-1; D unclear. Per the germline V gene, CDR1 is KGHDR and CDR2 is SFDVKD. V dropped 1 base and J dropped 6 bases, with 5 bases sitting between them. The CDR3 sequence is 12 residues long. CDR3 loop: CATSDFGSEAFF. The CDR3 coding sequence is TGTGCCACCAGTGATTTCGGGTCTGAAGCTTTCTTT.

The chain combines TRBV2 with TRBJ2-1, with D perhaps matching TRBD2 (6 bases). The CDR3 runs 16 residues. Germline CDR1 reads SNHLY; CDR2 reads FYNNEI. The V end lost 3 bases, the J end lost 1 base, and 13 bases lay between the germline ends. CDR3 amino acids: CASSDSSGHSYNEQFF. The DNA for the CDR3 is TGTGCCAGCAGTGACAGTAGCGGACATTCCTACAATGAGCAGTTCTTC.

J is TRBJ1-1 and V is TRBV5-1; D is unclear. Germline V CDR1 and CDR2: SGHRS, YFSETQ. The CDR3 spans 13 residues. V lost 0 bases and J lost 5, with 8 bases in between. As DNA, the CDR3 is TGCGCCAGCAGCTTGGAGGGAGCGACTGAAGCTTTCTTT. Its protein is CASSLEGATEAFF.

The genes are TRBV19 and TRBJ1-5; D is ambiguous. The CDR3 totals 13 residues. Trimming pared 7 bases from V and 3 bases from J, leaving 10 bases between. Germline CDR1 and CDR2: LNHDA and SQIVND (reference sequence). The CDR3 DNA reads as TGTGCCAGTACAGGCAGAAACAATCAGCCCCAGCATTTT. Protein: CASTGRNNQPQHF.

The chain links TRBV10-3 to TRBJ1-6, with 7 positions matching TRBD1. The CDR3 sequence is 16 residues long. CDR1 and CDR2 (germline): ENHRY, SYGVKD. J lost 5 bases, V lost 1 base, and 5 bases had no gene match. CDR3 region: CAISEFQGVDNSPLHF. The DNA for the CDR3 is TGTGCCATCAGTGAGTTTCAGGGGGTGGATAATTCACCCCTCCACTTT.

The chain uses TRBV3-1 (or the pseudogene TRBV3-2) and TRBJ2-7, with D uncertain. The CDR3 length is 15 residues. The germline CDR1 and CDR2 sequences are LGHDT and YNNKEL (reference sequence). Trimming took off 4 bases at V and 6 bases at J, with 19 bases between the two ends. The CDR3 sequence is CASSPLGRPESEQYF. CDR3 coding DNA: TGTGCCAGCAGCCCCCTAGGACGGCCGGAATCCGAGCAGTACTTC.

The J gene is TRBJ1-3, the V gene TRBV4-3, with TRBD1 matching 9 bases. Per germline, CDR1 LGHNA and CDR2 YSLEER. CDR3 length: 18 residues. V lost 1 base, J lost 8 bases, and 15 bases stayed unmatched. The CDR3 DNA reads TGCGCCAGCAGCCAAGTCTTTCGGTTTGGACAGGGGTTGCACACCATATATTTT. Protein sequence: CASSQVFRFGQGLHTIYF.

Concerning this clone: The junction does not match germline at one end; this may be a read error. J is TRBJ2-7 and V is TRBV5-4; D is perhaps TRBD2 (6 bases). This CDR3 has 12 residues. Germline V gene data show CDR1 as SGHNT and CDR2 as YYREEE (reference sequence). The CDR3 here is CASSAQEDGRHF. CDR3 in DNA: TGTGCCAGCAGCGCCCAGGAAGACGGGAGACACTTC.

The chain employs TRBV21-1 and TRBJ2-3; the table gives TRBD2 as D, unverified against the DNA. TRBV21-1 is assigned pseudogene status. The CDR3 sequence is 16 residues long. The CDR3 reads CASSIGREGTRDTQYF. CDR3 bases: TGTGCCAGCAGCATTGGGCGGGAGGGCACTAGAGATACGCAGTATTTT.

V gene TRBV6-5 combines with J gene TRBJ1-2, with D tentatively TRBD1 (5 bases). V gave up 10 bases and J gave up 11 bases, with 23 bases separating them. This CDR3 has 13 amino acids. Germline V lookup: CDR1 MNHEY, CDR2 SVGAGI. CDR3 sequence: CAILGRETGRYTF. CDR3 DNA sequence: TGTGCCATACTGGGACGGGAAACTGGGCGGTACACCTTC.

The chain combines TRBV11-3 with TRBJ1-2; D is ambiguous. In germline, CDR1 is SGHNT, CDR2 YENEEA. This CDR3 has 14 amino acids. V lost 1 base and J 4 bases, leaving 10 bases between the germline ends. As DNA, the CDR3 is TGTGCCAGCAGCTTAGGGCCAGAAACCTATGGCTACACCTTC. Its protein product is CASSLGPETYGYTF.

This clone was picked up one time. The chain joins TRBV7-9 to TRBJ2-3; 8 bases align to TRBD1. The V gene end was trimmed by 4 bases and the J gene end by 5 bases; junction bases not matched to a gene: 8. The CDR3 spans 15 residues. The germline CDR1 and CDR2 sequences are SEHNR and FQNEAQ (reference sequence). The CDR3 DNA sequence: TGTGCCAGCAGCTCCCTCAGGGGGCAGGGAGATACGCAGTATTTT. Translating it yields CASSSLRGQGDTQYF.

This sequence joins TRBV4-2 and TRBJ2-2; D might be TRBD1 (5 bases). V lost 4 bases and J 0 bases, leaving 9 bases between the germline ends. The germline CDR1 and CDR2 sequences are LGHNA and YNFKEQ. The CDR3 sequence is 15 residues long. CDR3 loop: CASSRDRANTGELFF. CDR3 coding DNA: TGTGCCAGCAGCCGCGACAGAGCGAACACCGGGGAGCTGTTTTTT.

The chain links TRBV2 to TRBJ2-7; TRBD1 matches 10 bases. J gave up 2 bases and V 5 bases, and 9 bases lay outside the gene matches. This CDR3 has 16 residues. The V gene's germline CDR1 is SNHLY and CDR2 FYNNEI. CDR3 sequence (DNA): TGTGCCAGCAGTTTGGGACAGGGGATTAATCCCTACGAGCAGTACTTC. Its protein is CASSLGQGINPYEQYF.

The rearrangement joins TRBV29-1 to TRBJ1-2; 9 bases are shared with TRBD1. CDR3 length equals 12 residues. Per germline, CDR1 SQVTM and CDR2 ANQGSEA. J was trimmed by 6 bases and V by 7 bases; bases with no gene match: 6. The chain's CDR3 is CSDRTGENGYTF. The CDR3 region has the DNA TGCAGCGACCGGACAGGGGAAAATGGCTACACCTTC.

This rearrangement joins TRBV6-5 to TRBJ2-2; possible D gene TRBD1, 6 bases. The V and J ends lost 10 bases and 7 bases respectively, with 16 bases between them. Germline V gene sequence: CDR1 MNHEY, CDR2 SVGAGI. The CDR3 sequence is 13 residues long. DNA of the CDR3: TGTGCCACCAGGACAGATGCTAACGGGGAGCTGTTTTTT. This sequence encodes CATRTDANGELFF.

The CDR3 DNA follows: TGTGCCAGCAGCGACCCAAGGGGACCAATACCCCACAATGAGCAGTTCTTC. Translated, it gives CASSDPRGPIPHNEQFF. The rearrangement uses TRBV7-2 and TRBJ2-1; D tentatively fits TRBD1 or TRBD2 (5 bases each). Trimming removed 5 bases at V and 5 bases at J, with 22 bases between. CDR1 and CDR2 from the germline V gene are SGHTA and FQGNSA. This CDR3 comprises 17 residues.

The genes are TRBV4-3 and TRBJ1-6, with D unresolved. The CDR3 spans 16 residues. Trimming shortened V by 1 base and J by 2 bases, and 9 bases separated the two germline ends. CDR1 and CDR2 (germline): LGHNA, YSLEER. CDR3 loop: CASSQAFGAYNSPLHF. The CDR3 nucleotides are TGCGCCAGCAGCCAAGCATTCGGTGCCTATAATTCACCCCTCCACTTT.

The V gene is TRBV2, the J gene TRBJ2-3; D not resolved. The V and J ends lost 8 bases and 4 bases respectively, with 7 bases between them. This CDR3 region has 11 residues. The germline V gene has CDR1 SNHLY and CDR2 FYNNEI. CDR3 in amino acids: CASSYSDTQYF. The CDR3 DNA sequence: TGTGCCAGCTCCTATTCAGATACGCAGTATTTT. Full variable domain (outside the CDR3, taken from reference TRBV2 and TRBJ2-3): EPEVTQTPSHQVTQMGQEVILRCVPISNHLYFYWYRQILGQKVEFLVSFYNNEISEKSEIFDDQFSVERPDGSNFTLKIRSTKLEDSAMYFCASSYSDTQYFGPGTRLTVL.

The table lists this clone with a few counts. The CDR3 nucleotides read TGCAGTGCTAGTGGGGGCCCCTACAATGAGCAGTTCTTC. Translation: CSASGGPYNEQFF. The J gene is TRBJ2-1, the V gene TRBV20-1; D might be TRBD1 (6 bases). The CDR3 sequence is 13 residues long. Trimming cost V 3 bases and J 2 bases, with 8 bases left between them. Per the germline V gene, CDR1 is DFQATT and CDR2 is SNEGSKA (reference sequence).

The CDR3 DNA is TGTGCCAGCAGCTTAAATCCGACAGGCTATGGCTACACCTTC. Translating it yields CASSLNPTGYGYTF. The chain carries TRBV7-2 and TRBJ1-2; a weak D match, TRBD1 (6 bases). Germline lookup yields CDR1 SGHTA and CDR2 FQGNSA. The germline V and J ends were trimmed by 2 bases and 4 bases, with 11 bases remaining between them. This CDR3 contains 14 residues.

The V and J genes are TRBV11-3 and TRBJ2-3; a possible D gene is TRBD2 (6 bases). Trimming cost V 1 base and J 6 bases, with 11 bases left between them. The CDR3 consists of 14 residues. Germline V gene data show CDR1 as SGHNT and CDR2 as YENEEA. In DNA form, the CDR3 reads TGTGCCAGCAGCTTAGTAGGAGGGGTCGATACGCAGTATTTT. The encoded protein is CASSLVGGVDTQYF.